This entry lists 26 T cell receptor beta chains sequenced from one sample in a study of blood T cell repertoires in COVID-19. The table came from immunoSEQ multiplex PCR; TCRdb's copy has only in-frame clones and leaves some out. The repertoire includes about 22,000 clones, 85% to 90% of them detected once, and about 25% sits in the top ten. The sample comprised peripheral blood. The receptors derive from a man between 65 and 85 years old with COVID-19, enrolled during active disease.

This clone was recorded once. This chain connects TRBV7-9 to TRBJ2-7; 7 positions match TRBD1. Losses at the gene ends were 1 base for V and 2 bases for J; bases not matched to a gene: 2. This CDR3 region has 14 residues. The germline gives CDR1 SEHNR, CDR2 FQNEAQ (reference sequence). CDR3 region: CASSLGGGTYEQYF. The CDR3 region has the DNA TGTGCCAGCAGCTTAGGAGGGGGCACCTACGAGCAGTACTTC. The full variable domain, with the rest looked up from reference TRBV7-9 and TRBJ2-7, is DTGVSQNPRHKITKRGQNVTFRCDPISEHNRLYWYRQTLGQGPEFLTYFQNEAQLEKSRLLSDRFSAERPKGSFSTLEIQRTEQGDSAMYLCASSLGGGTYEQYFGPGTRLTVT.

The V gene is TRBV4-1, the J gene TRBJ2-1, with TRBD2 as a possible D gene (6 bases). Germline-derived CDR1 and CDR2 are MGHRA and YSYEKL. V lost 4 bases and J 6 bases, leaving 10 bases between the germline ends. CDR3 size: 13 residues. Written as DNA, the CDR3 is TGCGCCAGCAGCCCCGGGACTTTCAATGAGCAGTTCTTC. Encoded protein: CASSPGTFNEQFF.

This chain uses TRBV6-6 with TRBJ1-2, with a tentative D call TRBD1 (5 bases). The V gene's germline CDR1 is MNHNY and CDR2 SVGAGI (reference sequence). V was shortened by 6 bases and J by 3 bases, with 11 bases between the two germline ends. CDR3 length: 13 amino acids. CDR3 residues: CASSRGIYYGYTF. CDR3 nucleotide sequence: TGTGCCAGCAGCCGGGGGATTTACTATGGCTACACCTTC.

This chain uses TRBV11-1 with TRBJ2-7; 8 nucleotides align to TRBD1. V trimming: 2 bases; J trimming: 3 bases; junction bases outside the gene matches: 6. CDR3 size: 15 residues. The germline V gene encodes CDR1 SGHAT and CDR2 FQDESV (reference sequence). The CDR3 loop is CASSLQGAIIYEQYF. As DNA, the CDR3 is TGTGCCAGCAGCTTACAGGGGGCAATCATCTACGAGCAGTACTTC.

The chain carries TRBV29-1 and TRBJ2-7, with D maybe TRBD1 (6 bases). The CDR3 is made up of 14 amino acids. The germline CDR1 and CDR2 sequences are SQVTM and ANQGSEA. V was cut by 5 bases and J by 0 bases, with 14 bases left in between. The CDR3 sequence: CSVIPGHRSYEQYF. Written as DNA, the CDR3 is TGCAGCGTTATTCCGGGACATCGCTCCTACGAGCAGTACTTC.

The genes are TRBV18 and TRBJ1-5, with D uncertain. The CDR3 runs 16 residues. Germline CDR1 reads KGHSH; CDR2 reads LQKENI. V shed 3 bases and J shed 3 bases, with 15 bases lying between them. DNA for the CDR3: TGTGCCAGCTCACCCCCCGGGTCAATCTACAATCAGCCCCAGCATTTT. Translation: CASSPPGSIYNQPQHF.

J is TRBJ1-6 and V is TRBV10-3; possible D gene TRBD1, 6 bases. The CDR3 is 13 residues long. CDR1 and CDR2 (germline): ENHRY, SYGVKD. With 8 bases removed from V and 4 bases from J, the gap between germline ends came to 9 bases. CDR3 nucleotide sequence: TGTGCCATCGGGGGGGCATATAATTCACCCCTCCACTTT. Translated, it gives CAIGGAYNSPLHF.

The chain joins TRBV6-5 to TRBJ1-4; unclear D gene. Germline-derived CDR1 and CDR2 are MNHEY and SVGAGI. This CDR3 region has 14 residues. V was pared by 2 bases and J by 7 bases, with 11 bases between. CDR3 region: CASSYRGFGEKLFF. The CDR3 DNA follows: TGTGCCAGCAGTTACAGAGGGTTCGGTGAAAAACTGTTTTTT.

The chain employs TRBV5-1 and TRBJ2-3; D is perhaps TRBD1 (6 bases). Looked up from germline, CDR1 is SGHRS and CDR2 is YFSETQ. This CDR3 has 15 amino acids. Trimming stripped 4 bases from V and 3 bases from J, with 15 bases between. The CDR3 loop is CASSEGQGRTDTQYF. The CDR3 DNA sequence: TGCGCCAGCAGCGAGGGACAAGGAAGGACAGATACGCAGTATTTT.

The CDR3 spells CSVAVPAGGYEQYF. Written as DNA, the CDR3 is TGCAGCGTTGCGGTTCCAGCGGGAGGGTATGAGCAGTACTTC. The V call is TRBV29-1, the J call TRBJ2-7, with 10 bases aligning to TRBD2. The germline V gene has CDR1 SQVTM and CDR2 ANQGSEA. Trimming cost V 4 bases and J 7 bases; bases outside gene matches: 10. The CDR3 is 14 amino acids.

V and J are TRBV12-3 or TRBV12-4 and TRBJ1-4; D is undetermined. Between the trimmed V and J ends, which lost 5 bases and 8 bases, there was a span of 12 bases. The CDR3 has 13 residues. The CDR3 nucleotides are TGTGCCAGCAGTCAGGTCCTCAACGAAAAACTGTTTTTT. It codes for CASSQVLNEKLFF.

The chain uses TRBV30 and TRBJ1-6; D might be TRBD1 (6 bases). This CDR3 spans 15 amino acids. Trimming cost V 3 bases and J 8 bases, with 17 bases left between them. Looked up from germline, CDR1 is GTSNPN and CDR2 is SVGIG (reference sequence). The CDR3 here is CAWSGGQNPHSPLHF. As DNA, the CDR3 is TGTGCCTGGAGCGGAGGACAGAATCCCCATTCACCCCTCCACTTT.

This sequence joins TRBV5-1 and TRBJ1-2; 8 nucleotides line up with TRBD1. The CDR3 consists of 17 residues. V shed 0 bases, J shed 0 bases, and the junction held 7 bases outside the gene matches. Germline V gives CDR1 SGHRS, CDR2 YFSETQ. The CDR3 DNA reads as TGCGCCAGCAGCTTGGTCACCGGGACAGGATCTAACTATGGCTACACCTTC. This codes for CASSLVTGTGSNYGYTF.

This sequence joins TRBV27 and TRBJ1-5; TRBD1 matches 9 bases. CDR3 size: 14 residues. The J segment lost 5 bases and the V segment lost 2 bases, leaving 1 base of the junction unmatched. Germline CDR1 and CDR2: MNHEY and SMNVEV (reference sequence). The CDR3 DNA follows: TGTGCCAGCAGTTTAAGGACAGGGGATCAGCCCCAGCATTTT. Its protein product is CASSLRTGDQPQHF.

J is TRBJ1-2 and V is TRBV5-4, with no clear D. Germline V gene lookup returns CDR1 SGHNT and CDR2 YYREEE (reference sequence). The CDR3 runs 14 residues. V lost 0 bases and J lost 3, with 9 bases in between. The CDR3 loop reads CASSLEAPYYGYTF. In DNA, the CDR3 is TGTGCCAGCAGCTTGGAAGCGCCTTACTATGGCTACACCTTC.

The chain joins TRBV5-5 to TRBJ1-6; TRBD1 agrees at 10 bases. Losses at the gene ends were 5 bases for V and 9 bases for J; bases not matched to a gene: 5. The CDR3 is made up of 14 amino acids. Germline CDR1 SGHKS, CDR2 YYEKEE (reference sequence). The CDR3 loop is CASRPGTGASPLHF. CDR3 nucleotides: TGTGCCAGCAGACCCGGGACAGGGGCTTCACCCCTCCACTTT.

The rearrangement links TRBV19 to TRBJ2-7; 10 bases align to TRBD1. The germline V gene encodes CDR1 LNHDA and CDR2 SQIVND (reference sequence). The CDR3 has 14 amino acids. The trim removed 5 bases at V and 2 bases at J, leaving 3 bases unmatched. CDR3 nucleotides: TGTGCCAGTAGTGCAGGGACAGGGGCCTACGAGCAGTACTTC. Protein product: CASSAGTGAYEQYF.

V and J are TRBV5-5 and TRBJ2-1; D gene ambiguous. CDR1 is SGHKS, CDR2 YYEKEE, per germline (reference sequence). This CDR3 spans 15 amino acids. Between the trimmed V and J ends, which lost 2 bases and 5 bases, there was a span of 14 bases. As DNA, the CDR3 is TGTGCCAGCAGCTTAAGACTCACTCTTAACAATGAGCAGTTCTTC. Protein product: CASSLRLTLNNEQFF.

The chain uses TRBV4-1 and TRBJ2-7; 8 bases line up with TRBD1. The CDR3 has 15 amino acids. Germline V gene data show CDR1 as MGHRA and CDR2 as YSYEKL. The V segment lost 0 bases and the J segment 4 bases; nucleotides outside the gene matches: 5. The CDR3 loop is CASSQEGTGGYEQYF. The CDR3 bases are TGCGCCAGCAGCCAAGAAGGGACAGGCGGTTACGAGCAGTACTTC.

The J gene is TRBJ1-4, the V gene TRBV6-8; possibly TRBD1 for D (5 bases). V was cut by 0 bases and J by 0 bases, with 8 bases left in between. Germline lookup yields CDR1 MNHGY and CDR2 SAAAGT. This CDR3 is built from 16 residues. The DNA for the CDR3 is TGTGCCAGCAGTTACTCAGGGGTATCAACTAATGAAAAACTGTTTTTT. Protein product: CASSYSGVSTNEKLFF.

The chain joins TRBV19 to TRBJ2-7; 8 bases are a match to TRBD2. Germline CDR1 is LNHDA and CDR2 is SQIVND (reference sequence). V was clipped by 5 bases and J by 0 bases; unmatched bases: 6. The CDR3 covers 15 residues. The CDR3 reads CASSDERGSSYEQYF. The CDR3 nucleotides read TGTGCCAGTAGTGACGAGCGGGGGAGCTCCTACGAGCAGTACTTC.

The CDR3 sequence is CASSLTHTGRTGELFF. CDR3 DNA sequence: TGCGCCAGCAGCTTGACGCACACGGGAAGGACCGGGGAGCTGTTTTTT. The V call is TRBV5-1, the J call TRBJ2-2; a possible D gene is TRBD2 (5 bases). V lost 1 base to trimming and J lost 5 bases, with 15 bases between them. The CDR3 contains 16 residues. The germline V gene has CDR1 SGHRS and CDR2 YFSETQ.

V and J are TRBV7-9 and TRBJ2-7; D may be TRBD1 (6 bases). The V gene's germline CDR1 is SEHNR and CDR2 FQNEAQ (reference sequence). This CDR3 is 14 amino acids long. The ends were cut back, 1 base at V and 4 bases at J, with 11 bases in the middle. Here the CDR3 reads CASSLVGAGYEQYF. CDR3 in DNA: TGTGCCAGCAGCTTAGTGGGGGCCGGGTACGAGCAGTACTTC.

This sequence joins TRBV5-1 and TRBJ1-2; D remains unclear. V lost 0 bases and J 4 bases, leaving 13 bases between the germline ends. The length of the CDR3 is 15 residues. Germline V gene sequence: CDR1 SGHRS, CDR2 YFSETQ. Here the CDR3 DNA reads TGCGCCAGCAGCTTGGGGCGGGGAATCGGCTATGGCTACACCTTC. Encoded protein: CASSLGRGIGYGYTF.

This clone appeared a single time. The chain recombines TRBV6-1 with TRBJ2-1; 7 bases match TRBD1. CDR1 MNHNS and CDR2 SASEGT come from the germline V gene. This CDR3 contains 16 residues. After removal of 2 bases from V and 0 bases from J, the junction contained 4 bases not matched to a gene. The CDR3 loop reads CASSELGDSSYNEQFF. The CDR3 DNA follows: TGTGCCAGCAGTGAATTAGGGGACAGCTCCTACAATGAGCAGTTCTTC.

V is TRBV4-2 and J is TRBJ2-7; D gene uncertain. V gave up 1 base and J gave up 5 bases, with 15 bases separating them. Germline lookup yields CDR1 LGHNA and CDR2 YNFKEQ. CDR3 length equals 15 residues. The DNA for the CDR3 is TGTGCCAGCAGCCAAGTCGAGAGACTCGTTGACGAGCAGTACTTC. Encoded protein: CASSQVERLVDEQYF.